The clone carrying this T cell receptor (beta chain) appeared a few times. What it binds is not known. This entry comes from a study of regulatory T cells in long-lasting Graves disease. Findings and limits, study-wide: Reduced TCR diversity was observed in persistent Graves' patients versus newly diagnosed patients. Segments TRBV28, TRBJ1-2 and TRBJ2-5 showed preferential usage in persistent disease.

TCR beta libraries were built with iRepertoire HTBI primers and Arm-PCR of CDR3 regions. One entry per CDR3 protein results from TCRdb running MiXCR on the multiplex PCR reads. Of roughly 400,000 distinct CDR3 sequences listed, less than 20% are singletons. Time point denoted: newly diagnosed GD, antithyroid drugs for less than 3 months. RNA extracted from PBMCs served as the sequencing template. Germline CDR1 is MNHEY and CDR2 is SVGAGI. Germline trimming cut 2 bases from V and 8 bases from J; bases unmatched to any gene: 11. This CDR3 contains 18 residues. This sample also belongs to another study, concerning T cells in Graves' hyperthyroidism and ophthalmopathy. That source reports: No ophthalmopathy progression within 18 months constituted stable Graves' hyperthyroidism.

The chain is built from TRBV6-5 and TRBJ2-1, with 14 bases matching TRBD2. Sequencing used peripheral blood mononuclear cells (PBMCs), obtained at new diagnosis, from a patient treated with antithyroid drugs. This clonotype was sampled from a woman between 18 and 29 years old with Graves disease. The CDR3 sequence: CASSYLTAGTSGSDEQFF. As DNA, the CDR3 is TGTGCCAGCAGTTACCTAACCGCCGGGACTAGCGGGAGCGATGAGCAGTTCTTC.